This passage covers 30 T cell receptor beta chains from one sample sequenced in a study of identifying expanded T cells in peripheral blood. Profiling relied on immunoSEQ multiplex PCR, and the TCRdb table lists in-frame clones only, not all of them. This table has about 89,000 clones, about 87% appearing once. Sequenced input: blood. Receptors originate from a person between 18 and 75 years old in good health.

The chain combines TRBV6-6 with TRBJ1-3; TRBD1 is a possible D gene (5 bases). The CDR3 totals 15 residues. Deletions cut 6 bases from V and 4 bases from J, with 16 bases between. Germline assignment: CDR1 MNHNY and CDR2 SVGAGI (reference sequence). This CDR3 is CASRNDGGVGNTIYF. The CDR3 nucleotides are TGTGCCAGCAGAAACGACGGAGGGGTGGGAAACACCATATATTTT.

The count of this clone is one. The CDR3 region is CASSPTDTGELFF. CDR3 DNA: TGTGCCAGCAGCCCCACGGACACCGGGGAGCTGTTTTTT. The chain joins TRBV6-1 to TRBJ2-2; D not certain. Trimming cost V 6 bases and J 3 bases, with 8 bases left between them. CDR3 length equals 13 residues. Germline CDR1 MNHNS, CDR2 SASEGT.

The V call is TRBV5-5, the J call TRBJ2-7; 9 nucleotides line up with TRBD1. CDR1 is SGHKS, CDR2 YYEKEE, per germline (reference sequence). With V trimmed by 0 bases and J by 3 bases, 4 bases remained unmatched. The CDR3 runs to 15 residues. The CDR3 DNA follows: TGTGCCAGCAGCTTGGCCACGGGACAGGGCTACGAGCAGTACTTC. Residues: CASSLATGQGYEQYF.

The J gene is TRBJ1-1, the V gene TRBV9; 9 positions agree with TRBD1. Trimming took 5 bases from V and 6 from J; bases not matched to a gene: 5. CDR3 size: 13 residues. The germline CDR1 and CDR2 sequences are SGDLS and YYNGEE. The CDR3 DNA sequence: TGTGCCAGCAGGGGGACAGGGACCCCTGAAGCTTTCTTT. Its protein is CASRGTGTPEAFF.

This clone occurred once. The chain uses TRBV4-1 and TRBJ2-5, with 10 bases fitting TRBD1. After removal of 4 bases from V and 2 bases from J, the junction contained 4 bases not matched to a gene. The V gene's germline CDR1 is MGHRA and CDR2 YSYEKL. The CDR3 has 15 residues. CDR3 DNA: TGCGCCAGCAGCCTGGGGACAGGGGTTCAAGAGACCCAGTACTTC. Its translation is CASSLGTGVQETQYF.

Turning to this clone: The junction shows a germline mismatch at one end, possibly a read error. V and J are TRBV7-2 and TRBJ2-1, with 8 nucleotides matching TRBD2. The CDR3 is 17 residues long. Germline loops: CDR1 SGHTA, CDR2 FQGNSA. CDR3: CASSQISGAGGYNVQFF. DNA of the CDR3: TGTGCCAGCAGCCAAATTTCTGGGGCGGGAGGTTACAATGTGCAGTTCTTC.

This clone appeared a few times. This sequence joins TRBV6-1 and TRBJ2-7, with 9 bases aligning to TRBD2. CDR3 size: 15 residues. The junction had 6 bases not matched to a gene; V was cut back by 1 base and J by 5 bases. From germline, CDR1 is MNHNS and CDR2 SASEGT. CDR3 bases: TGTGCCAGCAGTGAAGAGTTAGCGGGAGCCAACGAGCAGTACTTC. This sequence encodes CASSEELAGANEQYF.

V is TRBV7-9 and J is TRBJ2-3; 14 nucleotides line up with TRBD2. Germline lookup yields CDR1 SEHNR and CDR2 FQNEAQ (reference sequence). Germline trimming cut 3 bases from V and 3 bases from J; bases unmatched to any gene: 2. There are 16 residues in the CDR3. The CDR3: CASSFGTSGRTDTQYF. The CDR3 DNA follows: TGTGCCAGCAGCTTCGGGACTAGCGGGAGAACAGATACGCAGTATTTT.

The chain employs TRBV2 and TRBJ2-2; TRBD1 matches at 9 bases. J lost 3 bases, V lost 5 bases, and 1 base had no gene match. The CDR3 is 14 residues long. In germline, CDR1 is SNHLY, CDR2 FYNNEI. CDR3 sequence reads: CASSWTGDTGELFF. As DNA, the CDR3 is TGTGCCAGCAGTTGGACAGGGGACACCGGGGAGCTGTTTTTT.

With respect to this clone: The junction and the germline gene differ at one end; a read error may be behind it. The V call is TRBV7-2, the J call TRBJ1-1; D is perhaps TRBD1 (5 bases). Germline values: CDR1 SGHTA, CDR2 FQGNSA. The CDR3 is 12 residues long. The CDR3 DNA reads as TGTGCCAGCAGTAACAGTCGTGTTCGGGGGAACTTT. Translating gives CASSNSRVRGNF.

This CDR3 reads CASSNLHAGNTEAFF. As DNA, the CDR3 is TGTGCCAGCAGTAACCTTCATGCGGGGAACACTGAAGCTTTCTTT. The chain carries TRBV6-1 and TRBJ1-1; D unclear. V was trimmed by 5 bases and J by 1 base, leaving 14 bases between them. This CDR3 has 15 residues. In germline, CDR1 is MNHNS, CDR2 SASEGT.

The V call is TRBV7-3, the J call TRBJ1-5; TRBD1 is a possible D gene (5 bases). V lost 4 bases to trimming and J lost 7 bases, with 11 bases between them. CDR3 size: 13 residues. Looked up from germline, CDR1 is SGHTA and CDR2 is FQGTGA. The CDR3 protein is CASSSHPGQPQHF. In nucleotides, the CDR3 is TGTGCCAGCAGCTCCCACCCAGGGCAGCCCCAGCATTTT.

J is TRBJ2-1 and V is TRBV21-1; the D call of TRBD2 is as the table states it, not checked on the DNA. TRBV21-1 is a pseudogene. The CDR3 runs 17 residues. The CDR3 DNA follows: TGTGCCAGCAGCGTAATTAGATCTAGCGGGAGCACCCATGAGCAGTTCTTC. Translated, it gives CASSVIRSSGSTHEQFF.

This clone has only one observation. The chain is built from TRBV7-2 and TRBJ1-1, with TRBD1 as a possible D gene (5 bases). The germline V and J ends were trimmed by 4 bases and 8 bases, with 17 bases remaining between them. This CDR3 comprises 14 residues. CDR1 and CDR2 from the germline V gene are SGHTA and FQGNSA. The CDR3 loop reads CASSSGRVLSEAFF. Here the CDR3 DNA reads TGTGCCAGCAGCTCCGGCAGGGTTTTATCGGAAGCTTTCTTT.

This clone was detected once. The chain is built from TRBV28 and TRBJ2-6; perhaps TRBD2 as D (5 bases). This CDR3 is 18 amino acids long. CDR1 and CDR2 (germline): MDHEN, SYDVKM. Trimming took 3 bases from V and 2 from J, leaving 17 bases between them. This chain's CDR3 is CASSFMDFRLTGANVLTF. The DNA of the CDR3 is TGTGCCAGCAGTTTCATGGACTTTCGGCTGACTGGGGCCAACGTCCTGACTTTC.

This chain joins TRBV6-1 and TRBJ1-4, with TRBD1 matching over 7 bases. The CDR3 covers 14 residues. After removal of 6 bases from V and 7 bases from J, the junction contained 8 bases not matched to a gene. The germline gives CDR1 MNHNS, CDR2 SASEGT. The CDR3 DNA reads as TGTGCCAGCAGATTCAGGGGGAGGACTGAAAAACTGTTTTTT. Its translation: CASRFRGRTEKLFF.

The J gene is TRBJ2-7, the V gene TRBV5-1; 10 nucleotides agree with TRBD1. Germline V lookup: CDR1 SGHRS, CDR2 YFSETQ. V gave up 1 base and J gave up 3 bases; unmatched junction bases: 16. The length of the CDR3 is 19 residues. The CDR3 coding sequence is TGCGCCAGCAGCTTGACAAAGACGACAGGGGGCTTTCACCACTACGAGCAGTACTTC. Encoded protein: CASSLTKTTGGFHHYEQYF.

The V gene is TRBV28, the J gene TRBJ2-3, with TRBD1 matching 9 bases. The CDR3 length is 17 residues. Germline CDR1 MDHEN, CDR2 SYDVKM. Trimming removed 3 bases from V and 4 bases from J; junction bases left unmatched: 11. CDR3 in amino acids: CASSFDTGGLPSDTQYF. CDR3 in DNA: TGTGCCAGCAGTTTCGATACAGGGGGCCTCCCATCAGATACGCAGTATTTT.

The chain carries TRBV2 and TRBJ2-3; 7 bases are a match to TRBD1. The CDR3 spans 13 residues. The germline CDR1 and CDR2 sequences are SNHLY and FYNNEI. J was trimmed by 4 bases and V by 6 bases; bases with no gene match: 4. CDR3 loop: CASRDRIADTQYF. The CDR3 region has the DNA TGTGCCAGCAGGGACAGGATTGCAGATACGCAGTATTTT.

The count of this clone is one. The CDR3 nucleotides read TGTGCCAGCAGGTCCGGGACAGGGGTCGATACGCAGTATTTT. It encodes CASRSGTGVDTQYF. The chain joins TRBV2 to TRBJ2-3; TRBD1 matches at 10 bases. CDR3 length equals 14 residues. With 6 bases clipped from V and 6 bases from J, the junction kept 6 bases outside the gene matches. Germline-derived CDR1 and CDR2 are SNHLY and FYNNEI.

The chain joins TRBV29-1 to TRBJ1-2; TRBD1 matches at 10 bases. Germline lookup yields CDR1 SQVTM and CDR2 ANQGSEA. V lost 5 bases to trimming and J lost 7 bases; unmatched junction nucleotides: 10. The CDR3 covers 14 residues. CDR3 in DNA: TGCAGCGTTAGGGGGACAGGGGAAGACGGTGGCTACACCTTC. Amino acids: CSVRGTGEDGGYTF.

V and J are TRBV28 and TRBJ2-5; 7 nucleotides line up with TRBD1. The J call could be wrong; TRBJ2-7 is a better fit for the DNA end. This CDR3 has 16 residues. The germline gives CDR1 MDHEN, CDR2 SYDVKM. CDR3 nucleotides: TGTGCCAGCAGTTATAATCCGGGACAGCCAACCTACGAGCAGTACTTC. Its translation: CASSYNPGQPTYEQYF.

There are a few counts of this clone. V is TRBV7-9 and J is TRBJ1-2, with a weak D call TRBD1 (5 bases). The CDR3 runs 14 residues. The germline V and J ends were trimmed by 1 base and 8 bases, with 14 bases remaining between them. Looked up from germline, CDR1 is SEHNR and CDR2 is FQNEAQ (reference sequence). As DNA, the CDR3 is TGTGCCAGCAGCTTAGGACAGCCTTTAGGCGGCTACACCTTC. It codes for CASSLGQPLGGYTF.

This clone was recorded a few times. The chain couples TRBV18 to TRBJ2-3; 13 positions match TRBD2. Unmatched junction bases numbered 10, after V lost 5 bases and J lost 5 bases. This CDR3 spans 17 amino acids. Looked up from germline, CDR1 is KGHSH and CDR2 is LQKENI. The CDR3 bases are TGTGCCAGCTCATGCGGGACTAGCGGGACCCGGGAAGATACGCAGTATTTT. It is translated as CASSCGTSGTREDTQYF.

This rearrangement joins TRBV4-1 to TRBJ1-6; D gene ambiguous. The CDR3 covers 17 residues. Looked up from germline, CDR1 is MGHRA and CDR2 is YSYEKL. Trimming removed 4 bases at V and 7 bases at J, with 20 bases between. CDR3 amino acids: CASSPGPRGGGNSPLHF. CDR3 DNA: TGCGCCAGCAGCCCAGGCCCCCGGGGAGGCGGCAATTCACCCCTCCACTTT.

The rearrangement joins TRBV7-2 to TRBJ2-2; 9 positions agree with TRBD2. Trimming took 5 bases from V and 6 from J; bases not matched to a gene: 10. Germline V gives CDR1 SGHTA, CDR2 FQGNSA. The CDR3 loop spans 16 amino acids. This CDR3 is CASSRQSGRPPGELFF. CDR3 nucleotide sequence: TGTGCCAGCAGCCGACAAAGCGGGAGGCCGCCCGGGGAGCTGTTTTTT.

The gene calls are TRBV6-5 and TRBJ1-1, with D unresolved. The V end lost 0 bases, the J end lost 4 bases, and 9 bases lay between the germline ends. Germline V gives CDR1 MNHEY, CDR2 SVGAGI. The CDR3 consists of 14 residues. The CDR3 DNA reads TGTGCCAGCAGTTACTCGTCGGGTGGCACTGAAGCTTTCTTT. Its protein is CASSYSSGGTEAFF.

V usage is TRBV10-1 and J usage is TRBJ1-2; D not certain. Deletions cut 4 bases from V and 8 bases from J, with 14 bases between. Germline-derived CDR1 and CDR2 are WNHNN and SYGVQD (reference sequence). The CDR3 is made up of 13 amino acids. The CDR3 nucleotides read TGCGCCAGCAGTGTGGGTCGGGATGGCGGCTACACCTTC. It encodes CASSVGRDGGYTF.

The chain employs TRBV28 and TRBJ1-2; TRBD1 is a possible D gene (5 bases). Germline V gene lookup returns CDR1 MDHEN and CDR2 SYDVKM. V lost 10 bases to trimming and J lost 2 bases, with 14 bases between them. CDR3 length: 13 residues. CDR3 in amino acids: CAIRTTPNYGYTF. The CDR3 DNA reads as TGTGCCATCAGGACAACCCCCAACTATGGCTACACCTTC.

The rearrangement links TRBV6-1 to TRBJ1-2, with D perhaps TRBD1 (6 bases). V lost 2 bases and J lost 5, with 9 bases in between. The CDR3 is made up of 13 amino acids. CDR1 is MNHNS, CDR2 SASEGT, per germline. The CDR3 sequence is CASSEIQGYGYTF. CDR3 coding DNA: TGTGCCAGCAGTGAAATACAGGGTTATGGCTACACCTTC.